Listed here are 4 T cell receptor beta chains from one sample, sequenced in a study of shared clonotypes between healthy human individuals (dated by TCRdb to between 2020 and 2021). The library came from the immunoSEQ multiplex PCR assay. TCRdb obtained this table from immuneACCESS and retained in-frame rearrangements with V and J assigned. These tables miss some clones; where compared with another copy, unresolved V genes account for less than half of the shortfall, and the remainder is unexplained. The sample records around 1.9 million clones, around 93% of which are singletons. The ten largest make up approximately 1.7% of the sample. For the CD8 naive samples, CD45RO-negative cells were positively selected for CCR7, yielding a CD45RA+CCR7+ population from which TemRA cells were excluded. Material for sequencing was naive CD8+ T cells from PBMCs. This specimen's cell subset or site label, per the study, means: CD45RA+CCR7+. These receptors were collected from a man between 18 and 35 years old in good health. Some clones in this sample may be carry-over from other donors' samples.

The V call is TRBV2, the J call TRBJ2-5, with D unclear. Trimming stripped 4 bases from V and 2 bases from J, with 8 bases between. The CDR3 has 13 residues. Germline values: CDR1 SNHLY, CDR2 FYNNEI. CDR3 bases: TGTGCCAGCAGTGTGGTGGAACAAGAGACCCAGTACTTC. The encoded protein is CASSVVEQETQYF.

This chain connects TRBV13 to TRBJ2-2, with 10 bases identical to TRBD2. Germline loops: CDR1 PRHDT, CDR2 FYEKMQ (reference sequence). There are 15 residues in the CDR3. The V segment lost 8 bases and the J segment 4 bases; nucleotides outside the gene matches: 7. For the CDR3, the DNA is TGTGCCAGCGGGCTAGCGGGAGAGGGCACCGGGGAGCTGTTTTTT. Translated: CASGLAGEGTGELFF.

This sequence joins TRBV7-9 and TRBJ2-2, with D perhaps assigned TRBD1 or TRBD2 (5 bases each). Trimming pared 5 bases from V and 5 bases from J, leaving 21 bases between. In germline, CDR1 is SEHNR, CDR2 FQNEAQ (reference sequence). There are 17 residues in the CDR3. CDR3 DNA sequence: TGTGCCAGCAGCATAGGGGTCAGGGACCGGATGACCGGGGAGCTGTTTTTT. This encodes CASSIGVRDRMTGELFF.

Only one count was recorded for this clone. The rearrangement joins TRBV11-2 to TRBJ2-7; no clear D. The V gene's germline CDR1 is SGHAT and CDR2 FQNNGV. The CDR3 is made up of 14 amino acids. V was shortened by 1 base and J by 2 bases, with 9 bases between the two germline ends. CDR3 sequence (DNA): TGTGCCAGCAGCTTAGGGCCCCGAACCTACGAGCAGTACTTC. The encoded protein is CASSLGPRTYEQYF.